This T cell receptor (beta chain) was observed in a study of STAT5B mutations in CD4+ large granular lymphocyte leukemia. With regard to this clone: The antigen is undetermined.

This was a survey-level run. TCRdb's table, derived via immunoSEQ multiplex PCR, lists solely in-frame clones and lacks some. Of around 21,000 clones detected, about four fifths appear once; the ten largest clones hold about 0.4%. Trimming cost V 3 bases and J 7 bases, with 15 bases left between them. CDR1 and CDR2 from the germline V gene are LGHNA and YSLEER. The CDR3 length is 14 residues. Study results and limitations: 8/27 top patient clones versus 2/35 control clones were TRBV06-family.

The TCR was taken from a human donor in good health. The chain links TRBV4-3 to TRBJ1-2, with D perhaps matching TRBD1 (6 bases). Sample: CD4+ T cells from blood buffy coats. In DNA, the CDR3 is TGCGCCAGCAGCCACACTGAAGGGACATCTGGCTACACCTTC. This gives the protein CASSHTEGTSGYTF.